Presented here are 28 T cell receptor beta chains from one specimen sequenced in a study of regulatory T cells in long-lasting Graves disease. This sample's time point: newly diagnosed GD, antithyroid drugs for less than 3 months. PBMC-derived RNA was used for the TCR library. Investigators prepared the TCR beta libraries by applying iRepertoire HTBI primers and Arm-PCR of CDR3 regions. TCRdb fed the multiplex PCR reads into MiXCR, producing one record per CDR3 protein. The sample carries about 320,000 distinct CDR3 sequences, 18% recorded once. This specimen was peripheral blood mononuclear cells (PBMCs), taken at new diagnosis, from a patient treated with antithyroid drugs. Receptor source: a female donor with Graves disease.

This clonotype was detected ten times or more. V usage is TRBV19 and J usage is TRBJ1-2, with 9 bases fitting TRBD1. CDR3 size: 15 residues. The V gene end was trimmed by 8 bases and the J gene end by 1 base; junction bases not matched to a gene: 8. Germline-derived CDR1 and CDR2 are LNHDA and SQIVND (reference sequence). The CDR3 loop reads CASRFRTGDNYGYTF. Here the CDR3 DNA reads TGTGCCAGTCGATTTCGGACAGGGGATAACTATGGCTACACCTTC.

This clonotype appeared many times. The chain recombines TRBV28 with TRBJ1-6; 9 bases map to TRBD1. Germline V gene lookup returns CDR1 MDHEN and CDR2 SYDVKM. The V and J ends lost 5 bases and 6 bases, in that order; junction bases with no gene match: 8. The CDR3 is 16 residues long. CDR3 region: CASSITGTGTNSPLHF. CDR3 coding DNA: TGTGCCAGCAGTATCACCGGGACAGGGACTAATTCACCCCTCCACTTT.

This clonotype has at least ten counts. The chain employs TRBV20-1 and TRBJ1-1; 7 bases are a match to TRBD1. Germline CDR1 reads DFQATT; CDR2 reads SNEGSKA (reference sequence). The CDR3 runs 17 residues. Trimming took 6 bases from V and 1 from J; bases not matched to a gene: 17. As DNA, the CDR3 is TGCAGTGCCCCGGGAGGCCTACAGGGGATTAGGAACACTGAAGCTTTCTTT. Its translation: CSAPGGLQGIRNTEAFF.

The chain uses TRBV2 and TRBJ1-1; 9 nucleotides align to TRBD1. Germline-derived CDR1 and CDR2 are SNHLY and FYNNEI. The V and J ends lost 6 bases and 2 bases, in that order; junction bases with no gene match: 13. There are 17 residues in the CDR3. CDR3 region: CASRRDRDQGGNTEAFF. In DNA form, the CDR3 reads TGTGCCAGCAGAAGGGACAGGGACCAGGGTGGCAACACTGAAGCTTTCTTT.

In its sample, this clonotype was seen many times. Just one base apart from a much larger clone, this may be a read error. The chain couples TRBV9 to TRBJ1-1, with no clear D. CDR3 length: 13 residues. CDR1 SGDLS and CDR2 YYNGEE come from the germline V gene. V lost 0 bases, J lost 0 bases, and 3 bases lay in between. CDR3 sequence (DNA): TGTGCCAGCAGCGTAGCCATGAACACTGAAGCTTTCTTT. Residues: CASSVAMNTEAFF.

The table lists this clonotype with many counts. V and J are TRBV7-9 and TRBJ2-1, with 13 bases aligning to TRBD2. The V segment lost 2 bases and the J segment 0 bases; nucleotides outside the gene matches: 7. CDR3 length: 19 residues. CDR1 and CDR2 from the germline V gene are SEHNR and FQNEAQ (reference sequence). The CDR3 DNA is TGTGCCAGCAGCTTAAGGACTAGCGGGAGATTCGGCTCCTACAATGAGCAGTTCTTC. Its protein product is CASSLRTSGRFGSYNEQFF.

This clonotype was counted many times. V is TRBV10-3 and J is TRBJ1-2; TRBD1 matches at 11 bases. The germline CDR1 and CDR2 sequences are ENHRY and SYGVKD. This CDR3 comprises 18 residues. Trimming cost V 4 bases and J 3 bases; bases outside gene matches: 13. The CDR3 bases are TGTGCCATCAGTGTTTGGAAGGACAGGGGGCTGTCGGACTATGGCTACACCTTC. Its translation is CAISVWKDRGLSDYGYTF.

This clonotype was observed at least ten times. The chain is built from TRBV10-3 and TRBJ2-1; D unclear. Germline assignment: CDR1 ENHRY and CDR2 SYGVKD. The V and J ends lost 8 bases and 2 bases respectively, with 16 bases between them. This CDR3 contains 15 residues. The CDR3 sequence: CAIANKLSAYNEQFF. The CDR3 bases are TGTGCCATCGCGAACAAACTAAGCGCCTACAATGAGCAGTTCTTC.

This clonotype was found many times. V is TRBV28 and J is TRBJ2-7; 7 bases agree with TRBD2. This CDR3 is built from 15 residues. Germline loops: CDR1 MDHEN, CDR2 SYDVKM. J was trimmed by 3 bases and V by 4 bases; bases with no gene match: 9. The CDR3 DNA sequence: TGTGCCAGCAGTTCAAGGAGGGTAGCGGGCTACGAGCAGTACTTC. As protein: CASSSRRVAGYEQYF.

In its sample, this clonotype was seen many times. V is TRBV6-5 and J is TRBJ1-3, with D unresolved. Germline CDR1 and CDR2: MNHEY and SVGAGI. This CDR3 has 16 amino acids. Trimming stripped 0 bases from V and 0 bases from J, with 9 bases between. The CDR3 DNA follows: TGTGCCAGCAGTTACTCGGCGGTCAGCTCTGGAAACACCATATATTTT. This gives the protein CASSYSAVSSGNTIYF.

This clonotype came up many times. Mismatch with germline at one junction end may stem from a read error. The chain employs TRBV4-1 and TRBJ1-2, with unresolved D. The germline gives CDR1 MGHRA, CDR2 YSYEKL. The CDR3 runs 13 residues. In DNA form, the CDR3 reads TGTGCCAGCAGCCATGAAAGGGAGGAGGGCTACACCTTC. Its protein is CASSHEREEGYTF.

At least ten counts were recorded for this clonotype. CDR3: CASRTLIYEQYF. CDR3 bases: TGTGCCAGCAGAACCCTCATTTATGAGCAGTACTTC. The rearrangement uses TRBV28 and TRBJ2-7; no reliable D call. V lost 6 bases to trimming and J lost 7 bases, with 13 bases between them. The CDR3 is 12 amino acids. Germline lookup yields CDR1 MDHEN and CDR2 SYDVKM.

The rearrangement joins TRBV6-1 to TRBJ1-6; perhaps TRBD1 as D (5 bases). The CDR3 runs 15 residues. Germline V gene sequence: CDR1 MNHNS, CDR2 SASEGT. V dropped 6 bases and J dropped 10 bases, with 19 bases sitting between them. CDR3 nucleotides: TGTGCCAGCAGGGACTTTTTGGGGGAATCATCACCCCTCCACTTT. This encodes CASRDFLGESSPLHF.

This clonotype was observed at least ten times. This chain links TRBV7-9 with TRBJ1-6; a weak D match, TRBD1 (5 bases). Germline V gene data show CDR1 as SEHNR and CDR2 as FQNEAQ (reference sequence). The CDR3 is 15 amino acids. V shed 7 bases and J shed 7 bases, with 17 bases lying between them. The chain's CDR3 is CASTTPGRINSPLHF. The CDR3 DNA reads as TGTGCCAGCACCACTCCGGGACGGATAAATTCACCCCTCCACTTT.

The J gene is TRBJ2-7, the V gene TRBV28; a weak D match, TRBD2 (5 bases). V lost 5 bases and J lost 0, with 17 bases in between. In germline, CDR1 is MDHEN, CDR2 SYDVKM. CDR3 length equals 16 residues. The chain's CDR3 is CASSPTPPRDSYEQYF. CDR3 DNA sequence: TGTGCCAGCAGTCCTACCCCCCCCCGGGACTCCTACGAGCAGTACTTC.

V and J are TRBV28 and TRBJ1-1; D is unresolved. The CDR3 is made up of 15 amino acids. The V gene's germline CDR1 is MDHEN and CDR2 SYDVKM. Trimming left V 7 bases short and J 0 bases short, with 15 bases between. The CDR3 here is CASTTASPMNTEAFF. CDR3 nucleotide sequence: TGTGCCAGCACCACCGCCAGTCCGATGAACACTGAAGCTTTCTTT.

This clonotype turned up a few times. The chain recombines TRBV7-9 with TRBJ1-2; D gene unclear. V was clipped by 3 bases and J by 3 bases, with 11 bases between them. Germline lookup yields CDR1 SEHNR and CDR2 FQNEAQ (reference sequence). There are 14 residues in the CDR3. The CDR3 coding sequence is TGTGCCAGCAGCTTTTCATCCGGGTACTATGGCTACACCTTC. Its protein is CASSFSSGYYGYTF.

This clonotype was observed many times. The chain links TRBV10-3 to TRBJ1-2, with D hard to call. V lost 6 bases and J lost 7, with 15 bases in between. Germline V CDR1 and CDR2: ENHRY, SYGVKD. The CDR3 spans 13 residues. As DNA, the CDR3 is TGTGCCATCAGCGTAGACAAATCTATTGGCTACACCTTC. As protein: CAISVDKSIGYTF.

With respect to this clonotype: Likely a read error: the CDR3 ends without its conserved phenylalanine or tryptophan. For the CDR3, the DNA is TGTGCCAGCAGTTTCGGAGGGGGCTGGGATGAGCAGTTCCTC. Translation: CASSFGGGWDEQFL. The J gene is TRBJ2-1, the V gene TRBV5-5; D may be TRBD1 (7 bases). The CDR3 spans 14 residues. CDR1 is SGHKS and CDR2 is YYEKEE in the germline V gene (reference sequence). V gave up 5 bases and J gave up 8 bases, with 17 bases separating them.

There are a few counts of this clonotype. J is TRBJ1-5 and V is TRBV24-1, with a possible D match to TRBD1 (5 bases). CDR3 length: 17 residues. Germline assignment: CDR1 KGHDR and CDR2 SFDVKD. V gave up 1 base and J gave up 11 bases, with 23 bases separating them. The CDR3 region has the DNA TGTGCCACCAGTGATTTAAGGGGTGGAGCCCTTGGTGGGGCCCAGCATTTT. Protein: CATSDLRGGALGGAQHF.

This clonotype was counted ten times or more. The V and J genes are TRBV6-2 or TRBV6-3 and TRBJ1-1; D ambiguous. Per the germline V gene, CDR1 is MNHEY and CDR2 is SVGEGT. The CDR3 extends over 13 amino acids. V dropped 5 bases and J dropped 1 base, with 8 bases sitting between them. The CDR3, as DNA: TGTGCCAGCAGTGAACGGTCGAACACTGAAGCTTTCTTT. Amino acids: CASSERSNTEAFF.

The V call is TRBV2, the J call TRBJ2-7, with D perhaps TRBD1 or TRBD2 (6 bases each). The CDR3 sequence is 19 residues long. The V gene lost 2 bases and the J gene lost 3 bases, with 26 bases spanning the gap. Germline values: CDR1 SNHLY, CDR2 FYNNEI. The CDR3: CASSERQVFIGGGSYEQYF. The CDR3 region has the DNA TGTGCCAGCAGTGAACGGCAGGTATTTATTGGAGGGGGGAGCTACGAGCAGTACTTC. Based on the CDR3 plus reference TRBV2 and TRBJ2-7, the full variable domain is EPEVTQTPSHQVTQMGQEVILRCVPISNHLYFYWYRQILGQKVEFLVSFYNNEISEKSEIFDDQFSVERPDGSNFTLKIRSTKLEDSAMYFCASSERQVFIGGGSYEQYFGPGTRLTVT.

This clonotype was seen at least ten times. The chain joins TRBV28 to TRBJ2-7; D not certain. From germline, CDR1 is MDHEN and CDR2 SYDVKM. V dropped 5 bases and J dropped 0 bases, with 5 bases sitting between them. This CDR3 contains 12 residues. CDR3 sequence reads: CASSLISYEQYF. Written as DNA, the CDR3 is TGTGCCAGCAGTCTTATCTCCTACGAGCAGTACTTC.

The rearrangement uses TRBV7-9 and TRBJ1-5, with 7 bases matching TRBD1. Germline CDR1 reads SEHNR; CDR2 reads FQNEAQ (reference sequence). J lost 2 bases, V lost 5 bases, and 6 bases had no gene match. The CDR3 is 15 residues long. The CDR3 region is CASSQTGLGNQPQHF. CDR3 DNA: TGTGCCAGCAGCCAGACAGGGCTGGGCAATCAGCCCCAGCATTTT.

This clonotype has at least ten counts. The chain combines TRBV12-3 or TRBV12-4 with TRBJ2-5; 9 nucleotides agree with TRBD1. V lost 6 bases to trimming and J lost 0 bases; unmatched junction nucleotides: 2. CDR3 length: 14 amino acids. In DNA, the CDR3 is TGTGCCAGCAGGGGACAGGGAAACCAAGAGACCCAGTACTTC. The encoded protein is CASRGQGNQETQYF.

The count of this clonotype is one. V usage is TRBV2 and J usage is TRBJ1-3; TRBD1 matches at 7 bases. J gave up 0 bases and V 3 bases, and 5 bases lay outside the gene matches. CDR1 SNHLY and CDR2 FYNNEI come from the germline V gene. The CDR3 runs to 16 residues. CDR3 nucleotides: TGTGCCAGCAGTGAGAACAGGGGCTACTCTGGAAACACCATATATTTT. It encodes CASSENRGYSGNTIYF.

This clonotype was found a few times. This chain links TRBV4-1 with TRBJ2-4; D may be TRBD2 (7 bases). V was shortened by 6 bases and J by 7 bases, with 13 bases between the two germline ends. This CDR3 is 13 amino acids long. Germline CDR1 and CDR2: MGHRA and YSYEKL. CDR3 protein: CASRNREGNIQYF. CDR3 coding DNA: TGCGCCAGCAGAAACAGGGAGGGGAACATTCAGTACTTC.

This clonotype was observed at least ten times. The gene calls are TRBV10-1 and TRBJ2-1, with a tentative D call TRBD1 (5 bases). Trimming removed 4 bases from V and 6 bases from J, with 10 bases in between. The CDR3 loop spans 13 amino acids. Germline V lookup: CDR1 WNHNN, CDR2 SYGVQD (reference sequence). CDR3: CASSAAGRNEQFF. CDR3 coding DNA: TGCGCCAGCAGTGCGGCAGGGCGCAATGAGCAGTTCTTC.